Shown below are 11 T cell receptor beta chains from a single sample sequenced in a study of T-cell memory formation after mild COVID-19. TCRdb reprocessed the 5' RACE reads via MiXCR and lists one record per CDR3 protein. The sample consists of 470,000 or so distinct CDR3 sequences, around 17% of them appearing once. Material for sequencing was PBMCs or a T cell subset sorted from them (not recorded which). The receptors derive from a man aged 18 to 29 who had mild COVID-19 (a few samples of this study predate the infection). Cell type and time point are not known.

The chain employs TRBV7-2 and TRBJ1-1; TRBD1 matches 9 bases. The CDR3 covers 16 residues. Germline V gene lookup returns CDR1 SGHTA and CDR2 FQGNSA. V lost 5 bases and J lost 5; bases outside the gene matches: 12. The CDR3: CASSRLGQGGETEAFF. CDR3 nucleotide sequence: TGTGCCAGCAGCCGCTTGGGACAGGGAGGAGAGACTGAAGCTTTCTTT.

This clonotype was picked up many times. This chain links TRBV7-2 with TRBJ2-1; no clear D. CDR1 and CDR2 (germline): SGHTA, FQGNSA. The V end was cut by 3 bases, the J end by 0 bases, with 6 bases between. This CDR3 contains 14 residues. CDR3 loop: CASSFTNSYNEQFF. The CDR3 DNA reads as TGTGCCAGCAGCTTCACGAACTCCTACAATGAGCAGTTCTTC.

A few counts support this clonotype. V and J are TRBV12-3 or TRBV12-4 and TRBJ1-5; D call uncertain. Trimming removed 1 base from V and 7 bases from J, with 14 bases in between. The CDR3 extends over 15 amino acids. The CDR3: CASSLEEGPGQPQHF. As DNA, the CDR3 is TGTGCCAGCAGTTTAGAGGAGGGCCCGGGGCAGCCCCAGCATTTT.

The CDR3 is CASSWGGSYEQYV. The CDR3 DNA reads TGTGCCAGCAGCTGGGGGGGATCCTACGAGCAGTACGTC. The chain combines TRBV11-2 with TRBJ2-7; 7 bases fit TRBD2. CDR3 length equals 13 residues. Trimming took 4 bases from V and 1 from J; bases not matched to a gene: 1. Germline V gene sequence: CDR1 SGHAT, CDR2 FQNNGV.

This clonotype was observed a few times. The chain has TRBV5-8 and TRBJ1-5; 7 bases are shared with TRBD1. Per the germline V gene, CDR1 is SGHTS and CDR2 is YDEGEE. J was trimmed by 5 bases and V by 4 bases; bases with no gene match: 9. This CDR3 is built from 15 residues. CDR3 residues: CASSPGRGQDQPQHF. Written as DNA, the CDR3 is TGTGCCAGCAGCCCGGGGAGGGGGCAGGATCAGCCCCAGCATTTT.

The J gene is TRBJ2-7, the V gene TRBV5-1; 8 bases are a match to TRBD1. The germline V gene encodes CDR1 SGHRS and CDR2 YFSETQ. J gave up 2 bases and V 4 bases, and 11 bases lay outside the gene matches. The CDR3 is made up of 16 amino acids. This chain's CDR3 is CASSPGTGRPAYEQYF. The CDR3 DNA reads TGCGCCAGCAGCCCCGGGACAGGCCGACCTGCCTACGAGCAGTACTTC.

This clonotype was observed a handful of times. The chain recombines TRBV25-1 with TRBJ1-2; 8 bases match TRBD1. The CDR3 is made up of 14 amino acids. The V gene's germline CDR1 is MGHDK and CDR2 SYGVNS. The trim removed 10 bases at V and 5 bases at J, leaving 12 bases unmatched. The CDR3 nucleotides are TGTGCCACCCACACCCAGGGGGCTGGATATGGCTACACCTTC. Translated: CATHTQGAGYGYTF.

This chain uses TRBV7-9 with TRBJ1-1, with a possible D match to TRBD1 (6 bases). The germline V gene has CDR1 SEHNR and CDR2 FQNEAQ (reference sequence). Trimming cost V 5 bases and J 1 base, with 11 bases left between them. The CDR3 extends over 14 amino acids. CDR3 DNA sequence: TGTGCCAGCAGCGGACAGCTTCCGAACACTGAAGCTTTCTTT. This encodes CASSGQLPNTEAFF.

This clonotype was seen a few times. This rearrangement joins TRBV20-1 to TRBJ1-1, with a possible D match to TRBD1 (5 bases). The V gene lost 2 bases and the J gene lost 0 bases, with 7 bases spanning the gap. Germline V gene lookup returns CDR1 DFQATT and CDR2 SNEGSKA (reference sequence). The CDR3 contains 13 residues. CDR3 nucleotides: TGCAGTGCTAGAAACAGGATGAACACTGAAGCTTTCTTT. This sequence encodes CSARNRMNTEAFF.

This rearrangement joins TRBV29-1 to TRBJ2-1, with TRBD1 identical over 11 bases. Looked up from germline, CDR1 is SQVTM and CDR2 is ANQGSEA. This CDR3 is 15 amino acids long. Trimming at V came to 7 bases and at J to 3 bases, leaving 8 bases not matched to a gene. CDR3 nucleotide sequence: TGCAGCGCCCCGGGACAGGGGGGCGACTACAATGAGCAGTTCTTC. Translation gives CSAPGQGGDYNEQFF.

In this sample, this clonotype turned up a few times. V gene TRBV9 combines with J gene TRBJ2-3; 12 nucleotides line up with TRBD2. Trimming cost V 0 bases and J 5 bases; bases outside gene matches: 7. Germline V CDR1 and CDR2: SGDLS, YYNGEE. The CDR3 has 17 amino acids. The CDR3 DNA sequence: TGTGCCAGCAGCGTAGTGGCTAGCGGGGGGGCTGGAGATACGCAGTATTTT. This codes for CASSVVASGGAGDTQYF.